A single sample is the source of the 10 T cell receptor beta chains below, sequenced in a study of identical twins. One entry per CDR3 protein, called by TCRdb with MiXCR from the 5' RACE reads. In the table there are some 500,000 distinct CDR3 sequences, roughly an eighth of which are singletons. The data were also submitted as part of a second study, on yellow fever vaccine responses in identical twins.

The sequencing input was CD4+ T cells sorted from blood. All receptors come from a woman aged 18-29 years in good health.

In this sample, this clonotype turned up a few times. The chain has TRBV28 and TRBJ1-1; a possible D gene is TRBD1 (6 bases). Trimming pared 4 bases from V and 10 bases from J, leaving 19 bases between. The CDR3 consists of 14 residues. CDR1 and CDR2 (germline): MDHEN, SYDVKM. CDR3 DNA: TGTGCCAGCAGTTCGATAAGGACAGACGCTAGAGCTTTCTTT. Its translation: CASSSIRTDARAFF.

V and J are TRBV30 and TRBJ2-3; 9 bases fit TRBD1. The germline V gene has CDR1 GTSNPN and CDR2 SVGIG (reference sequence). The CDR3 spans 15 residues. The J segment lost 0 bases and the V segment lost 7 bases, leaving 8 bases of the junction unmatched. CDR3 amino acids: CASQAGTGSTDTQYF. The CDR3, as DNA: TGTGCCTCCCAAGCCGGGACAGGGAGCACAGATACGCAGTATTTT.

This chain joins TRBV5-5 and TRBJ1-4; 7 bases are a match to TRBD1. CDR1 is SGHKS, CDR2 YYEKEE, per germline (reference sequence). V trimming: 2 bases; J trimming: 4 bases; junction bases outside the gene matches: 2. CDR3 length: 14 amino acids. The CDR3 bases are TGTGCCAGCAGCTTTTCAGGGGGTAATGAAAAACTGTTTTTT. Protein sequence: CASSFSGGNEKLFF.

At least ten counts were recorded for this clonotype. V gene TRBV5-1 combines with J gene TRBJ2-1; D gene unclear. Trimming stripped 0 bases from V and 1 base from J, with 11 bases between. The CDR3 is made up of 16 amino acids. Germline V CDR1 and CDR2: SGHRS, YFSETQ. The CDR3 sequence: CASSLGHGSSYNEQFF. CDR3 nucleotide sequence: TGCGCCAGCAGCTTGGGACACGGGTCTTCCTACAATGAGCAGTTCTTC. Full variable domain (outside the CDR3, taken from reference TRBV5-1 and TRBJ2-1): KAGVTQTPRYLIKTRGQQVTLSCSPISGHRSVSWYQQTPGQGLQFLFEYFSETQRNKGNFPGRFSGRQFSNSRSEMNVSTLELGDSALYLCASSLGHGSSYNEQFFGPGTRLTVL.

The gene calls are TRBV20-1 and TRBJ2-5; 8 bases map to TRBD1. The CDR3 consists of 16 residues. In germline, CDR1 is DFQATT, CDR2 SNEGSKA (reference sequence). V was pared by 0 bases and J by 3 bases, with 9 bases of the junction left unmatched. This CDR3 is CSARDLVQGVEETQYF. The CDR3 DNA sequence: TGCAGTGCTAGAGATCTCGTACAGGGGGTAGAAGAGACCCAGTACTTC.

This clonotype came up a few times. This chain uses TRBV3-1 with TRBJ2-7, with a weak D call TRBD2 (6 bases). Germline CDR1 LGHDT, CDR2 YNNKEL (reference sequence). The CDR3 consists of 15 residues. V dropped 1 base and J dropped 0 bases, with 10 bases sitting between them. CDR3 DNA sequence: TGTGCCAGCAGCCAAGTCGCGGGACTCTCCTACGAGCAGTACTTC. Protein: CASSQVAGLSYEQYF.

Only a few counts were recorded for this clonotype. This rearrangement joins TRBV24-1 to TRBJ2-1; D gene ambiguous. The germline V gene has CDR1 KGHDR and CDR2 SFDVKD. Trimming took off 9 bases at V and 10 bases at J, with 12 bases between the two ends. There are 11 residues in the CDR3. CDR3 bases: TGTGCCACCGAGGAGATGTTCGAGCAGTTCTTC. The encoded protein is CATEEMFEQFF.

This clonotype was recorded many times. The chain links TRBV20-1 to TRBJ2-7; D uncertain. This CDR3 is 12 amino acids long. The germline gives CDR1 DFQATT, CDR2 SNEGSKA (reference sequence). V lost 2 bases to trimming and J lost 1 base, with 6 bases between them. The CDR3 region is CSARIPSYEQYF. The DNA of the CDR3 is TGCAGTGCTAGAATACCATCCTACGAGCAGTACTTC.

This clonotype turned up a few times. The chain carries TRBV7-8 and TRBJ2-4; 7 positions agree with TRBD2. V lost 3 bases and J lost 6; bases outside the gene matches: 17. This CDR3 region has 18 residues. The germline V gene has CDR1 SGHVS and CDR2 FQNEAQ. Written as DNA, the CDR3 is TGTGCCAGCAGCTTGGGTAATGCGGGGAGGGCCGTAGGAAACATTCAGTACTTC. As protein: CASSLGNAGRAVGNIQYF.

This clonotype was counted only a few times. The rearrangement links TRBV6-2 or TRBV6-3 to TRBJ2-1, with 8 nucleotides matching TRBD2. Per the germline V gene, CDR1 is MNHEY and CDR2 is SVGEGT. Trimming at V came to 4 bases and at J to 8 bases, leaving 28 bases not matched to a gene. The CDR3 covers 21 residues. Here the CDR3 reads CASSFSSPTKASGRRGHEQFF. Here the CDR3 DNA reads TGTGCCAGCAGTTTCTCGTCACCGACGAAGGCTAGCGGGCGTCGTGGGCATGAGCAGTTCTTC.